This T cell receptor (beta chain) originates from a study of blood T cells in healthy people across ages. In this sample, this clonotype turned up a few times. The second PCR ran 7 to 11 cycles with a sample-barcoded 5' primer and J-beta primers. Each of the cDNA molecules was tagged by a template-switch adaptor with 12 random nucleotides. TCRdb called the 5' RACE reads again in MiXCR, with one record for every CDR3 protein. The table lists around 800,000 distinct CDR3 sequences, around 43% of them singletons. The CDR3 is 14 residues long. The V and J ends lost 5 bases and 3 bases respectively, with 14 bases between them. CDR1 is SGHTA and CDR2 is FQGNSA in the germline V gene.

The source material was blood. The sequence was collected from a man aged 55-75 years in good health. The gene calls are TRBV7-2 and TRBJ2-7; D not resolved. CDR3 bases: TGTGCCAGCAGCGTAGACTCCAATCGCTACGAGCAGTACTTC. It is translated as CASSVDSNRYEQYF.